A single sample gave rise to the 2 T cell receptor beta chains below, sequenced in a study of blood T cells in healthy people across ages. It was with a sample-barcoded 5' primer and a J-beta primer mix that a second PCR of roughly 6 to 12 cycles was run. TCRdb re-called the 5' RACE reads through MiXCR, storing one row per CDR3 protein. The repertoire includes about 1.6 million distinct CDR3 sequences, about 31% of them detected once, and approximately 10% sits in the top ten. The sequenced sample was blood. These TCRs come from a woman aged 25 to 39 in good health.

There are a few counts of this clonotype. CDR3 residues: CASRPSLGAGYTF. The CDR3 DNA sequence: TGTGCCAGCAGACCCTCTTTAGGAGCTGGCTACACCTTC. The J gene is TRBJ1-2, the V gene TRBV7-2; D is uncertain. CDR3 length equals 13 residues. Trimming took 6 bases from V and 7 from J, leaving 15 bases between them. Germline assignment: CDR1 SGHTA and CDR2 FQGNSA.

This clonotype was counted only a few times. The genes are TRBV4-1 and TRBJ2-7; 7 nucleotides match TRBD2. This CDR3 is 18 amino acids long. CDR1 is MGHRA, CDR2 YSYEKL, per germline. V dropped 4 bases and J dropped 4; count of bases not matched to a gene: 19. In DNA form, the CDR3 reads TGCGCCAGCAGCCGGCAAAGGGTTGCGGGGGTGGAGAGATACGAGCAGTACTTC. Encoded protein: CASSRQRVAGVERYEQYF.